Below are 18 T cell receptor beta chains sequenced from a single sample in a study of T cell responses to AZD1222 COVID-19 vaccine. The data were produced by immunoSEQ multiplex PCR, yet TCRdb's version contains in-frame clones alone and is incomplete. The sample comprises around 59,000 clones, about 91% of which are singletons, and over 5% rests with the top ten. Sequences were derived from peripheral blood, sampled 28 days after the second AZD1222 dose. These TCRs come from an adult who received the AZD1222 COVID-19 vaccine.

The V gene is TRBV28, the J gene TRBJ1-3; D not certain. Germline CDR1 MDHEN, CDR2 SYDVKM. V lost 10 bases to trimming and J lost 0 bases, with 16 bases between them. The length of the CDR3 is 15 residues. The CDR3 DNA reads TGTGCCACTGAGGGCGGGCTCATCTCTGGAAACACCATATATTTT. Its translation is CATEGGLISGNTIYF.

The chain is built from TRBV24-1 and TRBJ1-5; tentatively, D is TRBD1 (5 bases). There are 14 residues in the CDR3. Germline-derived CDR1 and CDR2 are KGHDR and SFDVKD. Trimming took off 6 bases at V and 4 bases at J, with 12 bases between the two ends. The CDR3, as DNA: TGTGCCACCAGTTCCGGGACTGTAAATCAGCCCCAGCATTTT. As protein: CATSSGTVNQPQHF.

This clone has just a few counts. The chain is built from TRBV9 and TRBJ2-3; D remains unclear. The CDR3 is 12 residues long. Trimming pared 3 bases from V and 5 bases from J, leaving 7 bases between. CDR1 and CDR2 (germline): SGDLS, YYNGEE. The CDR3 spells CASSEKGDTQYF. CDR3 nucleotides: TGTGCCAGCAGCGAGAAGGGAGATACGCAGTATTTT.

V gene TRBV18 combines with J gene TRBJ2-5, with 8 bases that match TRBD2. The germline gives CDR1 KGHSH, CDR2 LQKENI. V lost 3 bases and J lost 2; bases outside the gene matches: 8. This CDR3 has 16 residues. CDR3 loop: CASSPRLAPIQETQYF. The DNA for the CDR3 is TGTGCCAGCTCACCGCGACTAGCGCCTATTCAAGAGACCCAGTACTTC. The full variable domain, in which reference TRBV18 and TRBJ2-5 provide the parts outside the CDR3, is NAGVMQNPRHLVRRRGQEARLRCSPMKGHSHVYWYRQLPEEGLKFMVYLQKENIIDESGMPKERFSAEFPKEGPSILRIQQVVRGDSAAYFCASSPRLAPIQETQYFGPGTRLLVL.

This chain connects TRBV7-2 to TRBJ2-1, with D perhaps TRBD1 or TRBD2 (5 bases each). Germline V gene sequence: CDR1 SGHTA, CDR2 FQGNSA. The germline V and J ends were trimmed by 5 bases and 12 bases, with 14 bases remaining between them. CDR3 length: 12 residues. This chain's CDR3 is CASSPPRGPQFF. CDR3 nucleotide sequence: TGTGCCAGCAGCCCTCCCCGGGGCCCGCAGTTCTTC.

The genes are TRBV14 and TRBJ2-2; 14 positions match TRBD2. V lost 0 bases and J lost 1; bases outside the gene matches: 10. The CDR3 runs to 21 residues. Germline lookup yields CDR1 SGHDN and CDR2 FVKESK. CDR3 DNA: TGTGCCAGCAGCCAAGATCTAACCGGGACTAGCGGGAGAGTGAACACCGGGGAGCTGTTTTTT. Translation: CASSQDLTGTSGRVNTGELFF.

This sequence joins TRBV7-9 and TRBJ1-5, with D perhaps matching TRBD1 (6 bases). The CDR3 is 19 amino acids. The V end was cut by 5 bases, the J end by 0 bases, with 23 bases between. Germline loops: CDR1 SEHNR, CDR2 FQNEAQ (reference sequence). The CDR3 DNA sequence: TGTGCCAGCAGCACCCAAGGGGGGGTGTCAGACTATAGCAATCAGCCCCAGCATTTT. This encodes CASSTQGGVSDYSNQPQHF.

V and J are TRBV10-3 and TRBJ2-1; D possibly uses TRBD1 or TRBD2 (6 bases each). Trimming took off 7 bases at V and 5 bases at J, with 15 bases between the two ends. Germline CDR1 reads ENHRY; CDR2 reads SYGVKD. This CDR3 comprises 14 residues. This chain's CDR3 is CAINPSGADNEQFF. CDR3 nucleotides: TGTGCCATCAATCCGTCGGGGGCGGACAATGAGCAGTTCTTC.

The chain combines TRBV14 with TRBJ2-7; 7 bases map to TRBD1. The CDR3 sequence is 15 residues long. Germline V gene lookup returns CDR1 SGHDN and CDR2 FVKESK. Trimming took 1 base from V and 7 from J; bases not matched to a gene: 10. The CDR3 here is CASSQGRQGRWEQYF. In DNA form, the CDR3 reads TGTGCCAGCAGCCAAGGGAGACAGGGCCGCTGGGAGCAGTACTTC.

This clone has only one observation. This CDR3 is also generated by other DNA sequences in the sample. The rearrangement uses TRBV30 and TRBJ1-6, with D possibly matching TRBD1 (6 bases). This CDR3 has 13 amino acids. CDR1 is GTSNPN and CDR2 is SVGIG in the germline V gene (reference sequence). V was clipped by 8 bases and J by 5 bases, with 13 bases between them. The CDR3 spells CALRGGNNSPLHF. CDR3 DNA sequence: TGTGCCCTCAGGGGAGGCAATAATTCACCCCTCCACTTT.

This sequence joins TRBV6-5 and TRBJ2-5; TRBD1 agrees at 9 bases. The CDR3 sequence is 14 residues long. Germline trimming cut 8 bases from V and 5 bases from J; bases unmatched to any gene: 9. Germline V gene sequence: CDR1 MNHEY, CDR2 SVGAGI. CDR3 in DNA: TGTGCCAGCCGGGGGACAGGGACGAAGGAGACCCAGTACTTC. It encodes CASRGTGTKETQYF.

The CDR3 nucleotides read TGTGCCAGCAGCACTCGGGACAGGGCAGGTAACGAGCAGTACTTC. Translation gives CASSTRDRAGNEQYF. The chain is built from TRBV3-1 (or the pseudogene TRBV3-2) and TRBJ2-7; TRBD1 matches at 9 bases. Unmatched junction bases numbered 10, after V lost 5 bases and J lost 5 bases. From germline, CDR1 is LGHDT and CDR2 YNNKEL (reference sequence). There are 15 residues in the CDR3.

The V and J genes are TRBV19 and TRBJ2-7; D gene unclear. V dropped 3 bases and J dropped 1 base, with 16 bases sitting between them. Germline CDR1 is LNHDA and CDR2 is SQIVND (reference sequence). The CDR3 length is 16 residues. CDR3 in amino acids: CASSIRSTTTSYEQYF. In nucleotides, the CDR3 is TGTGCCAGTAGTATTCGGAGCACCACTACTTCCTACGAGCAGTACTTC.

The CDR3 DNA reads as TGTGCCAGCAGCCGTGACAGGGAGAAGAATGAAAAACTGTTTTTT. Protein sequence: CASSRDREKNEKLFF. The V call is TRBV6-5, the J call TRBJ1-4; TRBD1 aligns across 7 bases. Trimming took 6 bases from V and 5 from J; bases not matched to a gene: 9. The CDR3 has 15 residues. Germline values: CDR1 MNHEY, CDR2 SVGAGI.

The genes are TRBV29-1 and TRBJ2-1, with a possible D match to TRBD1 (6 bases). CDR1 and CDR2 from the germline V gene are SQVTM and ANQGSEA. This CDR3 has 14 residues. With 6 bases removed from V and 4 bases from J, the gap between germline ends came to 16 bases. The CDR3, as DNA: TGCAGCGTCGCAACAGGGAGTGGTTACAATGAGCAGTTCTTC. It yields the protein CSVATGSGYNEQFF.

The CDR3: CASRQGYGGTQYF. The CDR3 nucleotides read TGTGCCAGTAGACAGGGTTACGGGGGAACGCAGTATTTT. This rearrangement joins TRBV19 to TRBJ2-3, with D possibly called TRBD1 or TRBD2 (6 bases each). In germline, CDR1 is LNHDA, CDR2 SQIVND (reference sequence). The V end was cut by 6 bases, the J end by 9 bases, with 16 bases between. This CDR3 comprises 13 residues.

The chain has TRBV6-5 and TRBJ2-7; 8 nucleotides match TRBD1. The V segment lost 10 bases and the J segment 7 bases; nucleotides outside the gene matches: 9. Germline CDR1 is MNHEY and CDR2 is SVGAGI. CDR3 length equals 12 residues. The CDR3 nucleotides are TGTGCCATACGGACAGGGCTGGGTGAGCAGTACTTC. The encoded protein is CAIRTGLGEQYF.

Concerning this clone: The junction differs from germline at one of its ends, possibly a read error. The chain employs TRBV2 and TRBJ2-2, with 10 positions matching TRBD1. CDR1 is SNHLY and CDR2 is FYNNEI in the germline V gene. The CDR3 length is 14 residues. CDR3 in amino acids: CARGGQGVTGELFF. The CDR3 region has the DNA TGCGCCCGAGGAGGACAGGGGGTCACCGGGGAGCTGTTTTTT. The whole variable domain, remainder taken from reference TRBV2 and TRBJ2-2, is EPEVTQTPSHQVTQMGQEVILRCVPISNHLYFYWYRQILGQKVEFLVSFYNNEISEKSEIFDDQFSVERPDGSNFTLKIRSTKLEDSAMYFCARGGQGVTGELFFGEGSRLTVL.